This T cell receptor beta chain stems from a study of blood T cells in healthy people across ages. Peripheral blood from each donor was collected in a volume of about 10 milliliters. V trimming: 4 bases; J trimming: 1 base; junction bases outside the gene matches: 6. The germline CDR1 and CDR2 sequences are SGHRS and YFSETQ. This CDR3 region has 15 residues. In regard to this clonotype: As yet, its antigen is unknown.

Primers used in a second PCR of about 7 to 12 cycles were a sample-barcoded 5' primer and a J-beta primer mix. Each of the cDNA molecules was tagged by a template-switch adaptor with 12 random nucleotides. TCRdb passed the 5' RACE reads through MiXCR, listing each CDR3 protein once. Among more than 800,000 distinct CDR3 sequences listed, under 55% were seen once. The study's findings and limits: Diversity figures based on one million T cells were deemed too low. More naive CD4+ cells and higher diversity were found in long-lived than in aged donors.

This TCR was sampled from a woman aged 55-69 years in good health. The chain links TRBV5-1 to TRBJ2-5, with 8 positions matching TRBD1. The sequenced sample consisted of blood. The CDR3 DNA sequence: TGCGCCAGCAGCAGAGGACAGGGTACCCAAGAGACCCAGTACTTC. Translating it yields CASSRGQGTQETQYF.